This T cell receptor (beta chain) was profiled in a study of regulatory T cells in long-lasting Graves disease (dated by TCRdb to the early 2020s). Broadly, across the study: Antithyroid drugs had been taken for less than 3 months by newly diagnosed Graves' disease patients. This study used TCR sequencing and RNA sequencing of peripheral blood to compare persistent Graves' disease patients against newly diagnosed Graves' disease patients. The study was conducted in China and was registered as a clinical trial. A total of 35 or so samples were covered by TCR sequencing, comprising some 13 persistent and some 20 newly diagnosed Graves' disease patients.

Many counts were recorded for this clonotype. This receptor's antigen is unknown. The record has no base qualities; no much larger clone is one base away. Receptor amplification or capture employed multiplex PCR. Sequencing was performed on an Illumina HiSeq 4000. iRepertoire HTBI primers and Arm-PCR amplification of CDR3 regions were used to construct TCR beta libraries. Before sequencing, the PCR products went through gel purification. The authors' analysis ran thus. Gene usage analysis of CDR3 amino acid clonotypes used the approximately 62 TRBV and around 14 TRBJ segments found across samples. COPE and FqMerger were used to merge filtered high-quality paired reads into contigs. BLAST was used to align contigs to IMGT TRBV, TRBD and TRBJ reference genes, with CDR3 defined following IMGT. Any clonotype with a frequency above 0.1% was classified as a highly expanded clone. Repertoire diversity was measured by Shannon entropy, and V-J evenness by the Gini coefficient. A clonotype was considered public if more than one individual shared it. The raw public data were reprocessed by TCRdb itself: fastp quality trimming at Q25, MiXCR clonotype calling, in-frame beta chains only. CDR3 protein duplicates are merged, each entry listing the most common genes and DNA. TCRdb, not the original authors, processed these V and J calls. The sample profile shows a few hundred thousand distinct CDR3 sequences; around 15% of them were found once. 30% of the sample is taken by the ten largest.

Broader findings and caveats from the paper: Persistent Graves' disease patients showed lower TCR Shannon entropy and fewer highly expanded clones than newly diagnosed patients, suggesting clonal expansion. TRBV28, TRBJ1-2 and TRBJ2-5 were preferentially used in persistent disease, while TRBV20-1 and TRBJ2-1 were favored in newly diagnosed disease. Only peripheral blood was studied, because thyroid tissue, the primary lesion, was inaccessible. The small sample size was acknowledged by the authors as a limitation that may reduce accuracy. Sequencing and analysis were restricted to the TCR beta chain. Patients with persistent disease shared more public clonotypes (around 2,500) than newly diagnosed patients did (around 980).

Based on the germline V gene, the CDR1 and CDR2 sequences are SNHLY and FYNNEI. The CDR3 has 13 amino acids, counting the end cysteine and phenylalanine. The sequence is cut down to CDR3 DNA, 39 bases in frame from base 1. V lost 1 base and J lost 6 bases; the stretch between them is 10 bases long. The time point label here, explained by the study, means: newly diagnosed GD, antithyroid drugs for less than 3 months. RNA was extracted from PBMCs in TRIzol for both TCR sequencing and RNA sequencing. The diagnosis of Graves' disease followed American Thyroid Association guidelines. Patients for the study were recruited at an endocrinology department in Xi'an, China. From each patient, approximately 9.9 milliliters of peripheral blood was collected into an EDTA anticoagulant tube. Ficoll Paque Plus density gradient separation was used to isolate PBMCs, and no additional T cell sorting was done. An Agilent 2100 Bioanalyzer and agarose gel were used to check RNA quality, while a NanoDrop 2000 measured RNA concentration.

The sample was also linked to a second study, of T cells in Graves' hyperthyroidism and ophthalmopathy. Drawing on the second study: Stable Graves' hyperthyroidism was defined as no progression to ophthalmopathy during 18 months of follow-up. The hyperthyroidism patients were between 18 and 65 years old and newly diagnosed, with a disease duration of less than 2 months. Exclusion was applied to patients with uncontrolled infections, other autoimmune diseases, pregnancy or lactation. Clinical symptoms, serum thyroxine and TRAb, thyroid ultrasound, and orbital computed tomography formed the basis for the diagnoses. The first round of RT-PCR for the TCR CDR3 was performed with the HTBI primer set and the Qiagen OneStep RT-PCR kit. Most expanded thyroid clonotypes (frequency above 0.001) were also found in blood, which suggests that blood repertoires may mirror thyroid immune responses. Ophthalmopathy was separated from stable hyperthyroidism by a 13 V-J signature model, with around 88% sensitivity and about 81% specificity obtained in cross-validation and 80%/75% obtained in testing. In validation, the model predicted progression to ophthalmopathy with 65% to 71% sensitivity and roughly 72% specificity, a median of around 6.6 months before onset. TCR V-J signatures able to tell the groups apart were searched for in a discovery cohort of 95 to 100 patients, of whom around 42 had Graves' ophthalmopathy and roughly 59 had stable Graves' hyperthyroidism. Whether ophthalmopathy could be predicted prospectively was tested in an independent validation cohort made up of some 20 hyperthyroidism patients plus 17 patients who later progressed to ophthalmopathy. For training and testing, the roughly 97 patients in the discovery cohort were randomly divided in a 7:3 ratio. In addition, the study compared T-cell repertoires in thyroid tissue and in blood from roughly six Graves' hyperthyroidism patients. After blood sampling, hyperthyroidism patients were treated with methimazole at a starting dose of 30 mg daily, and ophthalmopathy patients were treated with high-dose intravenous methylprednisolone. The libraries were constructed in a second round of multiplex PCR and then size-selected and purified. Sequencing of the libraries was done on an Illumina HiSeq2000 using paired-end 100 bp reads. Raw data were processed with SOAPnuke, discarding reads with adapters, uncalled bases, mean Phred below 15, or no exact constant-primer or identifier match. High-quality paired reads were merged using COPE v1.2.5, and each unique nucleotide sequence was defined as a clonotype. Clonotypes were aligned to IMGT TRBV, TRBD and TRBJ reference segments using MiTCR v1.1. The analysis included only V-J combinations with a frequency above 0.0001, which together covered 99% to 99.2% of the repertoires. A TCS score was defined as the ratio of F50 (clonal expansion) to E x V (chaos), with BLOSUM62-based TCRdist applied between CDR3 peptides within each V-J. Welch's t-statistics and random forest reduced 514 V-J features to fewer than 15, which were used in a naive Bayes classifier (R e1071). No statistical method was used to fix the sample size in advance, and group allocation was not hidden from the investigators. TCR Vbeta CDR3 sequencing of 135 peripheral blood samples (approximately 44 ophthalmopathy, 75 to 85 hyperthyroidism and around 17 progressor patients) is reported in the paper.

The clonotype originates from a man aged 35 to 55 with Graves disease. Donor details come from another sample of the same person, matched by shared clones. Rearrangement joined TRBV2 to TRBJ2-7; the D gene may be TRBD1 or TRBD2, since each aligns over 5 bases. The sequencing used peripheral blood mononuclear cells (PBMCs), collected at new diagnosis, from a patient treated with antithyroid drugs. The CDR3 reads CASSEVRGVEQYF. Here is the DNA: TGTGCCAGCAGTGAAGTTAGAGGGGTCGAGCAGTACTTC.